This T cell receptor beta chain was obtained from a study of blood T cell repertoires in COVID-19. On the study more broadly: Spain, Italy and the United States supplied samples that represented acute and convalescent COVID-19. Sources were T cells, B-cell-depleted T cells, or PBMCs; the material itself was cDNA or gDNA.

Per the authors' pipeline: Reference gene primer amplification gave nucleated cell count estimates. Sequenced by immunoSEQ multiplex PCR; TCRdb stores in-frame clones only, minus some. D and trimming were read from the DNA, whereas the V and J calls and clone size are those reported in that table. The sample has some 150,000 clones; about 90% are singletons. Sequenced sample: peripheral blood. This sequence was found in a woman aged 55-70 years with acute or convalescent COVID-19.

The CDR3 reads CASSLLVSGQLGNQPQHF. CDR3 nucleotide sequence: TGTGCCAGCAGCTTACTTGTATCCGGACAGCTAGGGAATCAGCCCCAGCATTTT. The chain couples TRBV7-2 to TRBJ1-5, with D maybe TRBD1 (6 bases). Germline CDR1 is SGHTA and CDR2 is FQGNSA. V was clipped by 2 bases and J by 4 bases, with 21 bases between them. The CDR3 length is 18 residues.